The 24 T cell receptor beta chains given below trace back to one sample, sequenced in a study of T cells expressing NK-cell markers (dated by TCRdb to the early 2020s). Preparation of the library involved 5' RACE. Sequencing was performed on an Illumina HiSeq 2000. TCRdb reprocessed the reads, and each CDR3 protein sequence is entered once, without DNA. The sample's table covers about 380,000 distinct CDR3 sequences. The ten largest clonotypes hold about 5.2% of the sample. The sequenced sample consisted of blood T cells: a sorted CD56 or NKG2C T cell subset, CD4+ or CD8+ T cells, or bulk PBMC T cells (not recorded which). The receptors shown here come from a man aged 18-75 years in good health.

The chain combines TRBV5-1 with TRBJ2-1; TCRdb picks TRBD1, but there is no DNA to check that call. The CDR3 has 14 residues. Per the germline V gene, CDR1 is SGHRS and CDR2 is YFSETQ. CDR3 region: CASSLRDSGNEQFF.

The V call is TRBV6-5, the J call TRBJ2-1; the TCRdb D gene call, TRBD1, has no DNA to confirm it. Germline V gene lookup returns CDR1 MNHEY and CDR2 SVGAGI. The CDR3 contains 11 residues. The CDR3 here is CASTKGDLQFF.

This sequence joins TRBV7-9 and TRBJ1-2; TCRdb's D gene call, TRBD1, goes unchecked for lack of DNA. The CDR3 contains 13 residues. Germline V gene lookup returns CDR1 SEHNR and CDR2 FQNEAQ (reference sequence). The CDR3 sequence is CASTPPPFYGYTF.

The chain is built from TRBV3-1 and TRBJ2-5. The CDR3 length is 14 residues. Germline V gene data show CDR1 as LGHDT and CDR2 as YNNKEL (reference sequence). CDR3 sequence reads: CASSQDRLEETQYF.

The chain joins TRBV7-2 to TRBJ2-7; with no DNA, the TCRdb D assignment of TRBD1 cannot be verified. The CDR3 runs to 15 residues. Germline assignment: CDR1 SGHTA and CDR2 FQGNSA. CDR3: CASTFSGGAIYEQYF.

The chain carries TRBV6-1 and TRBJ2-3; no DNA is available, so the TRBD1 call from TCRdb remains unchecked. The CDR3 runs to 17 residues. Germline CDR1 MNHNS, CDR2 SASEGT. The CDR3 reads CASSPQPRTSRSNTQYF.

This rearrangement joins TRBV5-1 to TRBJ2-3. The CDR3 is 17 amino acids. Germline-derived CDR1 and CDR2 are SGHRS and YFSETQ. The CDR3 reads CASSPDGRQHSTDTQYF. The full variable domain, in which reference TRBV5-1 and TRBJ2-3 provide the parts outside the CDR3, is KAGVTQTPRYLIKTRGQQVTLSCSPISGHRSVSWYQQTPGQGLQFLFEYFSETQRNKGNFPGRFSGRQFSNSRSEMNVSTLELGDSALYLCASSPDGRQHSTDTQYFGPGTRLTVL.

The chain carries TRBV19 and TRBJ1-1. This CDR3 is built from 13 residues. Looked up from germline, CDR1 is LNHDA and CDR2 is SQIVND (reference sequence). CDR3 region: CASGRNKNTEAFF.

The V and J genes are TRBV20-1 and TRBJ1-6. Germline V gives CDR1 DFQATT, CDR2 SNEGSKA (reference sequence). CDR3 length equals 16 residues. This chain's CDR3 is CSARGGDSSYNSPLHF.

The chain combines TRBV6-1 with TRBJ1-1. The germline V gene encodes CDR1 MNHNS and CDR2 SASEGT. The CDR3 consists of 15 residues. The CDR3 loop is CASSASSTDTTEAFF.

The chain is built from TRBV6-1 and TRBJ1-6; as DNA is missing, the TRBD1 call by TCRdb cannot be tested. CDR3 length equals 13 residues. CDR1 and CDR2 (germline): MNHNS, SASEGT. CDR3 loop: CASQTGAGSPLHF.

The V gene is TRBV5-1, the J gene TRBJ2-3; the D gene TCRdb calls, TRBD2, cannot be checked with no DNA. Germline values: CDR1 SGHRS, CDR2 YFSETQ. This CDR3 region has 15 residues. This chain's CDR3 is CASSAPGLPRDTQYF.

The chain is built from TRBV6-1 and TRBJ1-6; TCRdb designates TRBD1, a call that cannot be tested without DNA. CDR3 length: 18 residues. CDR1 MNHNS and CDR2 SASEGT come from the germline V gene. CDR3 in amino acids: CASSTPPGGVFQGSPLHF.

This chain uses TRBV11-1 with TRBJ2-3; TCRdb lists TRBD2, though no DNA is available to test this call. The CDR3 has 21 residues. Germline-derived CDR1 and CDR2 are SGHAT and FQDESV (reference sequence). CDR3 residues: CASSSGLRVAGGRRSTDTQYF. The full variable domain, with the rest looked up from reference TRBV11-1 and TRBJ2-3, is EAEVAQSPRYKITEKSQAVAFWCDPISGHATLYWYRQILGQGPELLVQFQDESVVDDSQLPKDRFSAERLKGVDSTLKIQPAELGDSAMYLCASSSGLRVAGGRRSTDTQYFGPGTRLTVL.

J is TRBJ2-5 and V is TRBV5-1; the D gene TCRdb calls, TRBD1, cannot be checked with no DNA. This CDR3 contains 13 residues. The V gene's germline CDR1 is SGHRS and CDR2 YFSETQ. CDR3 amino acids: CASSLGPVGTQYF.

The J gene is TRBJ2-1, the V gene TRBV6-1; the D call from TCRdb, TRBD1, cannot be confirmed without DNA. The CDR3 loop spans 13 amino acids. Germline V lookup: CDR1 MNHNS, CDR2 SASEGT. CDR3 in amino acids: CASRGQRYNEQFF.

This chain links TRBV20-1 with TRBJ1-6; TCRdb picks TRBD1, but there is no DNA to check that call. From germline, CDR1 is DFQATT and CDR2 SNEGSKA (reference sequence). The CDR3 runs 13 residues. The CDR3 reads CSANRDDDSPLHF.

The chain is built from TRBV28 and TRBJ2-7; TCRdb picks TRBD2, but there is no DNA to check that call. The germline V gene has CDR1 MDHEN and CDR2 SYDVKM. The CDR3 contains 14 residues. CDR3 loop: CASRAALPGYEQYF.

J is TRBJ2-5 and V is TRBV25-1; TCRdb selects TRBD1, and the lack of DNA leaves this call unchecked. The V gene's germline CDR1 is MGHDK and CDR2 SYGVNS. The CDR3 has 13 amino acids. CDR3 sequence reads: CASTRDRERGQYF.

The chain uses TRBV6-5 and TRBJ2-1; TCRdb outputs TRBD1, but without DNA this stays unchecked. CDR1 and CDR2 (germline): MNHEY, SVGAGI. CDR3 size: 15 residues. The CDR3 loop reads CASSYAGFSFDEQFF.

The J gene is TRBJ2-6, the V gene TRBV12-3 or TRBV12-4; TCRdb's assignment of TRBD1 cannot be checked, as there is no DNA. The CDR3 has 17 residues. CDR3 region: CASSLPHRYSGANVLTF.

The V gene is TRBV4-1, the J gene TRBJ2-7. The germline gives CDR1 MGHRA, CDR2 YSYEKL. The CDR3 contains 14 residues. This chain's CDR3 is CASSQGQQYYEQYF.

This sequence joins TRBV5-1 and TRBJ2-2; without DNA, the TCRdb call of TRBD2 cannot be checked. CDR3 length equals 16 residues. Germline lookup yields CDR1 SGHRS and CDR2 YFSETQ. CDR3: CASSLSAGTNTGELFF.

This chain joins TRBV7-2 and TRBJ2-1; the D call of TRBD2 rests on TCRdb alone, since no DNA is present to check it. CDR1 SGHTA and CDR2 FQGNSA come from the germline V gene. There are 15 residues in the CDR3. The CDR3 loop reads CASSSKSGGNNEQFF.